This T cell receptor beta chain was obtained from a study of Ad26.COV2.S vaccination and SARS-CoV-2 variants. Germline loops: CDR1 MNHNY, CDR2 SVGAGI (reference sequence). The CDR3 contains 11 residues. Trimming cost V 6 bases and J 7 bases, with 9 bases left between them. Method: immunoSEQ multiplex PCR; TCRdb's copy keeps in-frame clones and lacks some. The repertoire holds about 480,000 clones, approximately 88% seen once, with 9.5% to 15% in the top ten. The treatment denotes: around 19 received Ad26.COV2.S at low or high dose, single or two shots; five or six received placebo; per-sample allocation not given. Sampling occurred on day 63 after the first vaccine or placebo injection. Based in Boston, the donor was an adult of 18-55 years. Vaccination used an Ad26 vector expressing Wuhan-strain SARS-CoV-2 spike.

The chain employs TRBV6-6 and TRBJ1-1; D not resolved. This clonotype originated in a person between 18 and 60 years old who received the Ad26.COV2.S COVID-19 vaccine or a placebo. The sample here was peripheral blood, taken in a trial of Ad26.COV2.S vaccine versus placebo. The CDR3 protein is CASSPPGEAFF. The CDR3, as DNA: TGTGCCAGCAGCCCACCCGGTGAAGCTTTCTTT.